What follows are 17 T cell receptor beta chains derived from one specimen sequenced in a study of T cells in Graves' hyperthyroidism and ophthalmopathy. Using RNA transcripts as the source, TCR beta CDR3 regions were amplified. HTBI primers were the set used in a first-round RT-PCR of the TCR CDR3. Each CDR3 protein gets one entry after TCRdb re-called the multiplex PCR reads with MiXCR. Of about 700,000 distinct CDR3 sequences in the sample, 14% were seen once. The sequenced sample consisted of blood. These receptors were taken from a woman in her late teens or twenties with Graves' hyperthyroidism.

With respect to this clonotype: Its ends do not fully match the called genes, so a read error is possible. The gene calls are TRBV20-1 and TRBJ1-1; no clear D. From germline, CDR1 is DFQATT and CDR2 SNEGSKA (reference sequence). The CDR3 sequence is 15 residues long. For the CDR3, the DNA is TGCAGTGCTAGAATTGGAGGGTTCTTTCCCTCAGTTTGGCTCTTT. Translated: CSARIGGFFPSVWLF.

Only a few counts were recorded for this clonotype. The V gene is TRBV10-3, the J gene TRBJ2-7; 8 bases map to TRBD1. CDR1 ENHRY and CDR2 SYGVKD come from the germline V gene. The CDR3 totals 14 residues. The V segment lost 6 bases and the J segment 8 bases; nucleotides outside the gene matches: 12. DNA for the CDR3: TGTGCCATCAGCGGCCCTGGACAGGGCGGCCAGCAGTACTTC. Encoded protein: CAISGPGQGGQQYF.

This clonotype was recorded many times. The CDR3 sequence: CASSRNREVDGYTF. The CDR3 DNA sequence: TGCGCCAGCAGCCGGAACAGGGAGGTGGATGGCTACACCTTC. The V gene is TRBV5-1, the J gene TRBJ1-2, with D tentatively TRBD1 (6 bases). Germline assignment: CDR1 SGHRS and CDR2 YFSETQ. Trimming left V 4 bases short and J 6 bases short, with 16 bases between. The CDR3 is 14 residues long.

This clonotype was observed a few times. The V call is TRBV25-1, the J call TRBJ2-1; no reliable D call. The germline CDR1 and CDR2 sequences are MGHDK and SYGVNS. V lost 1 base and J 8 bases, leaving 9 bases between the germline ends. The CDR3 is 13 amino acids. The CDR3 reads CASSELWGDEQFF. In DNA, the CDR3 is TGTGCCAGCAGTGAATTATGGGGTGATGAGCAGTTCTTC. Full variable domain (missing parts from reference TRBV25-1 and TRBJ2-1): EADIYQTPRYLVIGTGKKITLECSQTMGHDKMYWYQQDPGMELHLIHYSYGVNSTEKGDLSSESTVSRIRTEHFPLTLESARPSHTSQYLCASSELWGDEQFFGPGTRLTVL.

Notes on this clonotype: This may stem from a read error, because a much larger clone lies one nucleotide away. The chain joins TRBV12-3 or TRBV12-4 to TRBJ1-2, with 7 bases aligning to TRBD1. The CDR3 totals 13 residues. V was clipped by 6 bases and J by 7 bases; unmatched bases: 8. The CDR3 reads CASSFGTVCGYTF. In DNA form, the CDR3 reads TGTGCCAGCAGCTTTGGGACAGTCTGTGGCTACACCTTC.

This chain links TRBV11-2 with TRBJ2-3; no firm D call. V gave up 1 base and J gave up 1 base, with 6 bases separating them. Germline-derived CDR1 and CDR2 are SGHAT and FQNNGV. The CDR3 contains 14 residues. CDR3 sequence: CASSLVGRTDTQYF. The CDR3 DNA reads TGTGCCAGCAGCTTAGTCGGTCGCACAGATACGCAGTATTTT.

The chain couples TRBV7-9 to TRBJ2-7, with D tentatively TRBD2 (5 bases). This CDR3 spans 13 amino acids. V lost 1 base, J lost 6 bases, and 10 bases lay in between. Per the germline V gene, CDR1 is SEHNR and CDR2 is FQNEAQ (reference sequence). CDR3 DNA: TGTGCCAGCAGCTTAGACGGGAAATCCGAGCAGTACTTC. Protein product: CASSLDGKSEQYF.

This clonotype was observed at least ten times. The chain recombines TRBV24-1 with TRBJ2-1; TRBD2 aligns across 14 bases. With V trimmed by 4 bases and J by 3 bases, 7 bases remained unmatched. Germline-derived CDR1 and CDR2 are KGHDR and SFDVKD. This CDR3 contains 18 residues. CDR3 in DNA: TGTGCCACCAGTGACCGACTAGCGGGAGGGCCTCGCTACAATGAGCAGTTCTTC. Translated: CATSDRLAGGPRYNEQFF.

The rearrangement uses TRBV5-6 and TRBJ2-3; TRBD2 aligns across 7 bases. Germline V gene data show CDR1 as SGHDT and CDR2 as YYEEEE. Trimming removed 4 bases from V and 0 bases from J; junction bases left unmatched: 14. The CDR3 sequence is 18 residues long. The CDR3 region is CASSGPRDYTTSTDTQYF. CDR3 coding DNA: TGTGCCAGCAGCGGGCCCCGGGACTACACTACTAGCACAGATACGCAGTATTTT.

A few counts support this clonotype. This chain uses TRBV6-6 with TRBJ2-6; TRBD2 is a possible D gene (6 bases). Germline V gene sequence: CDR1 MNHNY, CDR2 SVGAGI (reference sequence). The CDR3 is 19 residues long. V was shortened by 1 base and J by 7 bases, with 23 bases between the two germline ends. CDR3 sequence reads: CASSYLSRSRRGGANVLTF. CDR3 nucleotides: TGTGCCAGCAGTTACTTGAGTCGTTCGCGCCGGGGAGGCGCCAACGTCCTGACTTTC.

This clonotype was counted many times. The chain uses TRBV20-1 and TRBJ2-1; D might be TRBD2 (6 bases). CDR3 size: 14 residues. V lost 1 base and J 2 bases, leaving 9 bases between the germline ends. The germline V gene has CDR1 DFQATT and CDR2 SNEGSKA (reference sequence). The CDR3 loop is CSARARGTYNEQFF. The CDR3, as DNA: TGCAGTGCTAGAGCCCGGGGGACCTACAATGAGCAGTTCTTC.

This clonotype appeared a few times. This sequence joins TRBV27 and TRBJ2-2; unclear D gene. Between the trimmed V and J ends, which lost 6 bases and 4 bases, there was a span of 12 bases. Germline-derived CDR1 and CDR2 are MNHEY and SMNVEV (reference sequence). The CDR3 consists of 14 residues. The CDR3 sequence: CASSPRWTTGELFF. In nucleotides, the CDR3 is TGTGCCAGCAGCCCCCGGTGGACCACCGGGGAGCTGTTTTTT.

The rearrangement uses TRBV20-1 and TRBJ2-7, with TRBD1 matching 10 bases. The CDR3 loop spans 14 amino acids. The V and J ends lost 6 bases and 7 bases, in that order; junction bases with no gene match: 12. Germline V lookup: CDR1 DFQATT, CDR2 SNEGSKA (reference sequence). The CDR3 DNA is TGCAGTGCCGCAACCGGGACAGGGGCCGATGAGCAGTACTTC. It yields the protein CSAATGTGADEQYF.

This clonotype was seen a few times. The chain links TRBV12-3 or TRBV12-4 to TRBJ1-1; D is uncertain. The V end lost 2 bases, the J end lost 3 bases, and 4 bases lay between the germline ends. The CDR3 sequence is 12 residues long. CDR3: CASSLQDTEAFF. In nucleotides, the CDR3 is TGTGCCAGCAGTTTACAAGACACTGAAGCTTTCTTT.

The chain is built from TRBV24-1 and TRBJ2-2; no reliable D call. Germline CDR1 is KGHDR and CDR2 is SFDVKD. V dropped 8 bases and J dropped 4 bases, with 10 bases sitting between them. CDR3 length equals 13 residues. The DNA for the CDR3 is TGTGCCACCAAGGAAGCATTCACCGGGGAGCTGTTTTTT. Protein sequence: CATKEAFTGELFF.

In this sample, this clonotype turned up a few times. V usage is TRBV29-1 and J usage is TRBJ2-5; tentatively, D is TRBD1 (7 bases). The germline gives CDR1 SQVTM, CDR2 ANQGSEA. V was pared by 6 bases and J by 4 bases, with 12 bases between. This CDR3 contains 12 residues. For the CDR3, the DNA is TGCAGCGTCCGACAGGGAGGAGAGACCCAGTACTTC. Amino acids: CSVRQGGETQYF.

At least ten counts were recorded for this clonotype. This sequence joins TRBV28 and TRBJ2-7, with TRBD1 matching 9 bases. Germline V gene lookup returns CDR1 MDHEN and CDR2 SYDVKM. This CDR3 has 14 residues. V trimming: 6 bases; J trimming: 2 bases; junction bases outside the gene matches: 5. CDR3 DNA sequence: TGTGCCAGCAGAGTTACAGGGGGCACCTACGAGCAGTACTTC. As protein: CASRVTGGTYEQYF.